Each of the 5 T cell receptor beta chains below was sequenced from the same sample in a study of blood T cells in healthy people across ages. Then a second PCR, running roughly 7 to 11 cycles, was carried out with a sample-barcoded 5' primer and a J-beta primer mix. TCRdb re-analysed the 5' RACE reads in MiXCR, keeping a single row per CDR3 protein. The table has under 800,000 distinct CDR3 sequences, approximately 43% seen once. The material sequenced was blood. All receptors come from a woman aged 60-70 years in good health.

This clonotype turned up a few times. The chain has TRBV20-1 and TRBJ2-1, with 10 bases aligning to TRBD2. V shed 3 bases and J 8 bases; nucleotides not matched to a gene: 13. The CDR3 spans 16 residues. Germline CDR1 is DFQATT and CDR2 is SNEGSKA (reference sequence). CDR3 sequence reads: CSASWSGGANGDEQFF. The DNA of the CDR3 is TGCAGTGCTAGTTGGAGCGGGGGGGCGAACGGAGATGAGCAGTTCTTC.

In its sample, this clonotype was seen once. V is TRBV18 and J is TRBJ2-5; 11 nucleotides align to TRBD2. Matching the DNA end better, TRBJ2-7 makes the J call doubtful. Looked up from germline, CDR1 is KGHSH and CDR2 is LQKENI. The CDR3 runs 19 residues. The CDR3 nucleotides are TGTGCCAGCTCACTACGAGCCGGGACTAGCGGATCCGAGGCCTACGAGCAGTACTTC. Encoded protein: CASSLRAGTSGSEAYEQYF.

This clonotype was seen repeatedly, ten times or more. V is TRBV20-1 and J is TRBJ2-5, with 13 bases lining up with TRBD2. The germline V gene has CDR1 DFQATT and CDR2 SNEGSKA (reference sequence). The CDR3 totals 17 residues. V was pared by 1 base and J by 5 bases, with 10 bases of the junction left unmatched. CDR3 protein: CSARAEGLAGNGETQYF. The CDR3 bases are TGCAGTGCTAGAGCGGAGGGACTAGCGGGGAATGGCGAGACCCAGTACTTC.

The CDR3 coding sequence is TGCAGCGTTGGACAGGGGAGGGATGGCTACACCTTC. Amino acid sequence: CSVGQGRDGYTF. The gene calls are TRBV29-1 and TRBJ1-2; 8 bases line up with TRBD1. Germline lookup yields CDR1 SQVTM and CDR2 ANQGSEA. V gave up 4 bases and J gave up 6 bases; unmatched junction bases: 4. The CDR3 loop spans 12 amino acids.

The chain recombines TRBV4-2 with TRBJ1-1; D ambiguous. CDR3 length: 14 residues. The V and J ends lost 3 bases and 4 bases respectively, with 12 bases between them. CDR1 is LGHNA, CDR2 YNFKEQ, per germline. CDR3 coding DNA: TGTGCCAGCAGCCATGGTTCGGAAGTCACTGAAGCTTTCTTT. Translation gives CASSHGSEVTEAFF.